What follows are 9 T cell receptor beta chains derived from one specimen sequenced in a study of blood T cell repertoires in COVID-19. Profiled with immunoSEQ multiplex PCR; TCRdb holds only in-frame clones, not every one. The sample includes approximately 270,000 clones, around 89% of them seen just once. Specimen: PBMCs or T cells enriched from blood (not recorded which). All receptors come from a woman aged 25-40 years with acute COVID-19.

This chain links TRBV6-1 with TRBJ1-2, with D maybe TRBD1 (6 bases). Deletions cut 2 bases from V and 8 bases from J, with 15 bases between. Germline V lookup: CDR1 MNHNS, CDR2 SASEGT. The CDR3 is 14 amino acids. For the CDR3, the DNA is TGTGCCAGCAGTGAAAGGCACAGGGTCGGCGGCTACACCTTC. This encodes CASSERHRVGGYTF.

This sequence joins TRBV25-1 and TRBJ1-2; D gene uncertain. The ends were cut back, 5 bases at V and 2 bases at J, with 12 bases in the middle. Germline CDR1 reads MGHDK; CDR2 reads SYGVNS. The CDR3 loop spans 14 amino acids. CDR3 region: CASSPESRNYGYTF. The CDR3 region has the DNA TGTGCCAGCAGTCCCGAGTCCAGGAACTATGGCTACACCTTC.

The genes are TRBV7-2 and TRBJ2-7, with D perhaps TRBD1 (6 bases). V lost 1 base to trimming and J lost 4 bases, with 11 bases between them. Germline values: CDR1 SGHTA, CDR2 FQGNSA. The CDR3 totals 14 residues. The CDR3 DNA is TGTGCCAGCAGCTTAGAGGCCAGGGGTTACGAGCAGTACTTC. Protein product: CASSLEARGYEQYF.

V usage is TRBV29-1 and J usage is TRBJ1-2, with TRBD1 matching over 11 bases. The CDR3 totals 13 residues. After removal of 5 bases from V and 8 bases from J, the junction contained 7 bases not matched to a gene. Germline CDR1 and CDR2: SQVTM and ANQGSEA. The CDR3 sequence: CSVWTGGGEGYTF. CDR3 sequence (DNA): TGCAGCGTTTGGACAGGGGGCGGGGAGGGCTACACCTTC. The full variable domain, completed using reference TRBV29-1 and TRBJ1-2, is SAVISQKPSRDICQRGTSLTIQCQVDSQVTMMFWYRQQPGQSLTLIATANQGSEATYESGFVIDKFPISRPNLTFSTLTVSNMSPEDSSIYLCSVWTGGGEGYTFGSGTRLTVV.

The chain employs TRBV30 and TRBJ1-2; possibly TRBD1 for D (6 bases). V lost 4 bases to trimming and J lost 4 bases, with 16 bases between them. The CDR3 has 14 amino acids. Germline CDR1 reads GTSNPN; CDR2 reads SVGIG (reference sequence). The chain's CDR3 is CAWKDRLRSYGYTF. The CDR3 nucleotides read TGTGCCTGGAAGGACAGACTTCGATCCTATGGCTACACCTTC.

This chain uses TRBV2 with TRBJ2-1; maybe TRBD1 (7 bases). Germline-derived CDR1 and CDR2 are SNHLY and FYNNEI. The CDR3 is 15 residues long. With 2 bases removed from V and 2 bases from J, the gap between germline ends came to 10 bases. CDR3 sequence (DNA): TGTGCCAGCAGTGAACGGGGGACAGCCTACAATGAGCAGTTCTTC. Protein: CASSERGTAYNEQFF.

The chain joins TRBV27 to TRBJ2-7, with D unresolved. The length of the CDR3 is 13 residues. Trimming shortened V by 6 bases and J by 0 bases, and 9 bases separated the two germline ends. From germline, CDR1 is MNHEY and CDR2 SMNVEV (reference sequence). The CDR3 DNA follows: TGTGCCAGCAGCTCCAGAGGCTCCTACGAGCAGTACTTC. Translated: CASSSRGSYEQYF.

The chain is built from TRBV28 and TRBJ2-5; 10 nucleotides match TRBD2. Germline V gene sequence: CDR1 MDHEN, CDR2 SYDVKM. The ends lost 5 bases at V and 4 bases at J; junction bases unmatched: 16. The CDR3 sequence is 18 residues long. CDR3 in DNA: TGTGCCAGCAGTCCACCGCCTACTCTAGCGGGAGTAGCAGAGACCCAGTACTTC. As protein: CASSPPPTLAGVAETQYF.

This clone was seen a single time. This chain joins TRBV6-5 and TRBJ1-1, with D hard to call. V dropped 6 bases and J dropped 5 bases, with 7 bases sitting between them. The CDR3 has 11 residues. Germline V gene sequence: CDR1 MNHEY, CDR2 SVGAGI. The CDR3, as DNA: TGTGCCAGCAGACTCGAGACTGAAGCTTTCTTT. Amino acids: CASRLETEAFF.